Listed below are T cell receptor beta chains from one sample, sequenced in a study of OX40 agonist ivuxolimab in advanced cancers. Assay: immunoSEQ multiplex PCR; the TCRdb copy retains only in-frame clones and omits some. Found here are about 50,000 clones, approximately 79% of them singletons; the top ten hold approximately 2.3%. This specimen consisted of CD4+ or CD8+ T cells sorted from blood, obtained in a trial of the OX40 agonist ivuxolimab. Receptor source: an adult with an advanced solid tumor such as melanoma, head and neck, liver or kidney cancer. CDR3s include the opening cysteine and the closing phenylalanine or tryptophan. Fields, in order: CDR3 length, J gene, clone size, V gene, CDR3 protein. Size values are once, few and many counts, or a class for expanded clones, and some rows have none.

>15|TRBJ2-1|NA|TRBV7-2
CASSPTASSYNEQFF
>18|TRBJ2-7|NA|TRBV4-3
CASSQDISAGFRFYEQYF
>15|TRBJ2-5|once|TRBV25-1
CASSEGSGAQETQYF
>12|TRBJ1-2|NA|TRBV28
CASSLKGDGYTF
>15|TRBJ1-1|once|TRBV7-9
CASSLAGTGGTEAFF
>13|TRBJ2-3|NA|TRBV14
CASSQSARGTQYF
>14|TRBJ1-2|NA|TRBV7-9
CASSLAGTGHGYTF
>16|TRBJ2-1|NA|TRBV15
CATSRPRSGSSLEQFF
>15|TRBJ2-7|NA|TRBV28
CASLGDRRVGYEQYF
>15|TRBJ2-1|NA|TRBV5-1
CASSLVQGALHEQFF
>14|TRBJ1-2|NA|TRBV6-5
CASSSLGTPYGYTF
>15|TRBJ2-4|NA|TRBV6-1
CASSESSLAKNIQYF
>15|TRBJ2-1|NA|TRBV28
CASSLITGTRDEQFF
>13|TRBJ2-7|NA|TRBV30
CAWSSQGLYEQYF
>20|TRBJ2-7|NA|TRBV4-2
CASSQELGAASGSRSYEQYF
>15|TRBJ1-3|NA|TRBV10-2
CASRRPQSPGNTIYF
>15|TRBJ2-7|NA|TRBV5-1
CASSLVGNRRDEQYF
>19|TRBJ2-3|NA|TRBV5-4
CASSLGGLAGGRAADTQYF
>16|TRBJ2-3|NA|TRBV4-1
CASSRGLRTSTDTQYF
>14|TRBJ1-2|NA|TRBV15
CATSRVPPGYGYTF
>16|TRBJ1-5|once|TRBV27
CASNRLGPGGNQPQHF
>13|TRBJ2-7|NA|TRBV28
CASRGDTLYEQYF
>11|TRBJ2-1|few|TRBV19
CASSITKEQFF
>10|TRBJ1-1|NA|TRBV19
CATDRELAFF
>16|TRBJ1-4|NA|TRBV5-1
CASSLGGAPTNEKLFF
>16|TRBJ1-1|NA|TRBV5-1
CASSLATGTGRGEAFF
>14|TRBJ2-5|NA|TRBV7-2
CASSKAGAGETQYF
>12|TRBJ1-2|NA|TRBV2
CASSGGHGGYTF
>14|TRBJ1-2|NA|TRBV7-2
CASSLARSSYGYTF
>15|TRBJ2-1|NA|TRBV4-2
CASSLKPDIQGEQFF
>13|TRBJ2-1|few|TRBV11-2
CASRIKRGGEQFF
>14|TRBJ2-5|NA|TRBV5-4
CASSSLAGQETQYF
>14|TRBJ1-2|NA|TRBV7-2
CASSPSGGNYGYTF
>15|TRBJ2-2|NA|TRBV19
CASTTLKTGVGELFF